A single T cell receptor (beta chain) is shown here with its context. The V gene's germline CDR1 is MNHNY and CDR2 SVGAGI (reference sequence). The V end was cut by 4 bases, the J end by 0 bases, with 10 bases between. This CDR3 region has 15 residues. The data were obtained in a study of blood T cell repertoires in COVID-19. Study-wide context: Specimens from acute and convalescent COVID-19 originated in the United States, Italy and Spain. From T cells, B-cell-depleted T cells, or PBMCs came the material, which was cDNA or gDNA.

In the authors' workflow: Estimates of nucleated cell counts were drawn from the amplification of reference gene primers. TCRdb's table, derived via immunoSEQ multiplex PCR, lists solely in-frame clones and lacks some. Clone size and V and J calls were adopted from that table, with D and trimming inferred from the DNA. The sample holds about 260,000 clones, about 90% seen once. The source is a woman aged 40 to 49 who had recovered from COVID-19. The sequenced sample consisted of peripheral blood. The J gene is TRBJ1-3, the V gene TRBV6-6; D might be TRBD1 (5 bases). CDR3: CASSSRGSSGNTIYF. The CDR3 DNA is TGTGCCAGCAGTTCCCGGGGGAGCTCTGGAAACACCATATATTTT.